This entry lists 12 T cell receptor beta chains sequenced from one sample in a study of CD4 and CD8 cells across lung adenocarcinoma regions. Using its own MiXCR run on the PCR reads, TCRdb lists one record per CDR3 protein. This repertoire shows more than 6,500 distinct CDR3 sequences, over 50% found once; its top ten account for approximately 39%. Sequencing input: CD8+ T cells from the center of a lung tumor. These receptors all stem from a male donor with lung adenocarcinoma. The CD4 and CD8 labels of this study may be unreliable.

This clonotype was recorded a few times. The V call is TRBV11-2, the J call TRBJ2-1; 12 nucleotides align to TRBD2. The length of the CDR3 is 19 residues. CDR1 SGHAT and CDR2 FQNNGV come from the germline V gene. Losses at the gene ends were 4 bases for V and 4 bases for J; bases not matched to a gene: 14. The CDR3 region is CASSYPPSGRARDYNEQFF. The CDR3, as DNA: TGTGCCAGCAGCTACCCACCTAGCGGGAGGGCCCGGGATTACAATGAGCAGTTCTTC.

This clonotype qualifies as medium-sized. The chain uses TRBV6-5 and TRBJ2-5, with 9 bases fitting TRBD1. V shed 2 bases and J 4 bases; nucleotides not matched to a gene: 11. The CDR3 length is 17 residues. Looked up from germline, CDR1 is MNHEY and CDR2 is SVGAGI. In DNA form, the CDR3 reads TGTGCCAGCAGTTACGGGGATGGGACAGGGAGGGGAGAGACCCAGTACTTC. Protein product: CASSYGDGTGRGETQYF.

The rearrangement uses TRBV6-4 and TRBJ2-1, with TRBD2 matching over 12 bases. Losses at the gene ends were 0 bases for V and 6 bases for J; bases not matched to a gene: 0. The CDR3 totals 15 residues. Germline lookup yields CDR1 MRHNA and CDR2 SNTAGT. CDR3: CASSDSTSGSNEQFF. The CDR3 region has the DNA TGTGCCAGCAGTGACTCGACTAGCGGGAGCAATGAGCAGTTCTTC.

As for this clonotype: At one end the junction does not follow the germline gene, possibly because of a read error. The rearrangement joins TRBV6-8 to TRBJ2-5; D assignment may be TRBD1 or TRBD2 (5 bases each). Matching the DNA end better, TRBJ2-3 makes the J call doubtful. Germline CDR1 reads MNHGY; CDR2 reads SAAAGT. The CDR3 is 17 residues long. The CDR3 sequence: CASSERLGERGPETQYF. In DNA, the CDR3 is TGTGCCAGCAGTGAGCGGCTAGGGGAACGGGGCCCAGAGACGCAGTATTTT.

This clonotype has only a few counts. The J gene is TRBJ2-4, the V gene TRBV12-5, with D possibly being TRBD2 (5 bases). With the DNA end fitting TRBJ2-1 better, the J assignment may be wrong. The CDR3 has 15 residues. In germline, CDR1 is LGHNT, CDR2 FRNRAP. The CDR3 sequence: CASGLERKSSYEQFF. The DNA of the CDR3 is TGTGCTAGTGGTTTGGAGCGGAAGAGCTCCTACGAGCAGTTCTTC.

This clonotype is labeled as large. V usage is TRBV6-1 and J usage is TRBJ2-3, with TRBD2 matching 10 bases. The CDR3 covers 15 residues. CDR1 and CDR2 (germline): MNHNS, SASEGT. With 6 bases clipped from V and 2 bases from J, the junction kept 5 bases outside the gene matches. CDR3 protein: CASRRTSGNTDTQYF. DNA for the CDR3: TGTGCCAGCAGGAGGACTAGCGGAAACACAGATACGCAGTATTTT.

The gene calls are TRBV6-1 and TRBJ2-2; 8 nucleotides line up with TRBD2. The end of the DNA aligns better with TRBJ2-3, so the J call may be wrong. Germline CDR1 reads MNHNS; CDR2 reads SASEGT. The CDR3 is made up of 15 amino acids. The CDR3 reads CASTVLAGGTGEQYF. The CDR3 DNA is TGTGCCAGCACCGTCCTGGCGGGGGGCACCGGGGAGCAGTATTTT.

The CDR3 loop reads CASSKTSTGGPYNEQFF. As DNA, the CDR3 is TGTGCCAGCAGCAAAACGTCGACAGGGGGCCCCTACAATGAGCAGTTCTTC. J is TRBJ2-1 and V is TRBV9; 10 bases agree with TRBD1. The germline V gene has CDR1 SGDLS and CDR2 YYNGEE. Unmatched junction bases numbered 9, after V lost 4 bases and J lost 2 bases. The CDR3 sequence is 17 residues long.

The genes are TRBV6-2 or TRBV6-3 and TRBJ1-1, with D hard to call. Germline CDR1 is MNHEY and CDR2 is SVGEGT. This CDR3 has 11 amino acids. V dropped 8 bases and J dropped 9 bases, with 13 bases sitting between them. CDR3 region: CASSGPRQAFF. DNA of the CDR3: TGTGCCAGCTCGGGCCCTAGGCAAGCTTTCTTT.

By its share, this clonotype is large. This chain connects TRBV6-1 to TRBJ2-1; D uncertain. The end of the DNA fits TRBJ2-7 better, so the J call may be wrong. The length of the CDR3 is 11 residues. Germline lookup yields CDR1 MNHNS and CDR2 SASEGT. CDR3 sequence reads: CASSEWGEQYF. The CDR3, as DNA: TGTGCCAGCAGTGAATGGGGCGAGCAGTACTTC.

There are a few counts of this clonotype. The rearrangement joins TRBV6-5 to TRBJ2-7; tentatively, D is TRBD1 (6 bases). This CDR3 region has 13 residues. CDR1 and CDR2 from the germline V gene are MNHEY and SVGAGI. V lost 2 bases and J lost 3, with 8 bases in between. Here the CDR3 reads CASSYRRGYEQYF. In DNA form, the CDR3 reads TGTGCCAGCAGTTACCGCAGGGGCTACGAGCAGTACTTC.

The rearrangement links TRBV7-6 to TRBJ2-1; tentatively, D is TRBD2 (5 bases). The V end was cut by 5 bases, the J end by 10 bases, with 12 bases between. Germline CDR1 and CDR2: SGHVS and FNYEAQ. This CDR3 is 12 amino acids long. For the CDR3, the DNA is TGTGCCAGCAGCCCGGGCGACTACGAGCAGTTCTTC. Translated: CASSPGDYEQFF.